Following are 25 T cell receptor beta chains from one sample sequenced in a study of neurological immune-mediated disorders. Via MiXCR, TCRdb re-called the 5' RACE reads, giving one row per CDR3 protein. The sample has about 28,000 distinct CDR3 sequences, more than 10% seen once. Sequencing used PBMCs. The receptor set was obtained from a man aged 60-69 years in good health.

In this sample, this clonotype turned up many times. The chain is built from TRBV7-9 and TRBJ2-1; 7 nucleotides line up with TRBD2. This CDR3 has 14 residues. The ends lost 8 bases at V and 2 bases at J; junction bases unmatched: 6. Germline V lookup: CDR1 SEHNR, CDR2 FQNEAQ (reference sequence). CDR3 in DNA: TGTGCCAGCGCATTAGCGGGTACCTACAATGAGCAGTTCTTC. It is translated as CASALAGTYNEQFF.

This clonotype was seen ten or more times. The chain carries TRBV5-1 and TRBJ2-3; 10 bases map to TRBD2. Germline V gene data show CDR1 as SGHRS and CDR2 as YFSETQ. The CDR3 runs 15 residues. Trimming at V came to 2 bases and at J to 5 bases, leaving 5 bases not matched to a gene. The CDR3: CASSLAGGPIDTQYF. The CDR3, as DNA: TGCGCCAGCAGCTTAGCGGGAGGGCCGATAGATACGCAGTATTTT.

This clonotype occurred many times. The chain joins TRBV28 to TRBJ2-7, with D possibly matching TRBD1 (5 bases). Germline loops: CDR1 MDHEN, CDR2 SYDVKM. The CDR3 has 17 amino acids. V shed 8 bases and J shed 3 bases, with 26 bases lying between them. The DNA for the CDR3 is TGTGCCAGCGATACCGCTACCCTCCAGGGATCTTTCTACGAGCAGTACTTC. Protein product: CASDTATLQGSFYEQYF.

This clonotype was counted many times. V usage is TRBV9 and J usage is TRBJ1-4, with TRBD1 as a possible D gene (5 bases). The germline V and J ends were trimmed by 4 bases and 3 bases, with 13 bases remaining between them. Germline loops: CDR1 SGDLS, CDR2 YYNGEE. The CDR3 length is 15 residues. As DNA, the CDR3 is TGTGCCAGCAGCTCCGTGGGGCAGTCTAATGAAAAACTGTTTTTT. Residues: CASSSVGQSNEKLFF.

This clonotype has at least ten counts. The chain is built from TRBV15 and TRBJ2-3; D is undetermined. The CDR3 extends over 14 amino acids. In germline, CDR1 is LNHNV, CDR2 YYDKDF (reference sequence). Trimming pared 1 base from V and 4 bases from J, leaving 9 bases between. The CDR3 DNA sequence: TGTGCCACCAGCAGAGGACCGCACCCAGATACGCAGTATTTT. This codes for CATSRGPHPDTQYF.

This clonotype was observed at least ten times. V gene TRBV7-2 combines with J gene TRBJ2-1; 11 positions agree with TRBD2. Germline CDR1 reads SGHTA; CDR2 reads FQGNSA. V lost 4 bases and J lost 2; bases outside the gene matches: 7. The CDR3 consists of 17 residues. The CDR3, as DNA: TGTGCCAGCAGCTCCCTCGGGGGACTAGCGGCCTACAATGAGCAGTTCTTC. Translation: CASSSLGGLAAYNEQFF.

In this sample, this clonotype turned up many times. DNA for the CDR3: TGTGCCAGCAGGGGTCTTCCGGGGGCCAAAAACATTCAGTACTTC. Translating it yields CASRGLPGAKNIQYF. The chain couples TRBV2 to TRBJ2-4; D may be TRBD2 (5 bases). The CDR3 is 15 amino acids. Trimming removed 6 bases from V and 1 base from J, with 13 bases in between. Germline values: CDR1 SNHLY, CDR2 FYNNEI.

By sample share, this clonotype is medium-sized. The chain recombines TRBV24-1 with TRBJ1-1; 7 bases map to TRBD1. The J segment lost 10 bases and the V segment lost 4 bases, leaving 5 bases of the junction unmatched. CDR1 is KGHDR and CDR2 is SFDVKD in the germline V gene. CDR3 length: 12 residues. The CDR3 sequence is CATSDYRGRAFF. CDR3 DNA sequence: TGTGCCACCAGTGACTACAGGGGACGAGCTTTCTTT.

This clonotype is deemed medium-sized. This sequence joins TRBV4-3 and TRBJ2-7, with TRBD1 identical over 10 bases. V trimming: 0 bases; J trimming: 3 bases; junction bases outside the gene matches: 5. There are 16 residues in the CDR3. Germline V lookup: CDR1 LGHNA, CDR2 YSLEER. In DNA form, the CDR3 reads TGCGCCAGCAGCCAAGATGCTGGACAGGGGGTCTACGAGCAGTACTTC. Translating gives CASSQDAGQGVYEQYF.

This clonotype was found a few times. The gene calls are TRBV5-1 and TRBJ2-3; TRBD1 agrees at 9 bases. This CDR3 has 14 residues. The V and J ends lost 7 bases and 2 bases, in that order; junction bases with no gene match: 5. CDR1 SGHRS and CDR2 YFSETQ come from the germline V gene. The CDR3 is CASSRDRVTDTQYF. As DNA, the CDR3 is TGCGCCAGCTCCCGGGACAGGGTCACAGATACGCAGTATTTT.

This clonotype showed up many times. The genes are TRBV20-1 and TRBJ2-3; 8 bases match TRBD2. There are 15 residues in the CDR3. The V and J ends lost 6 bases and 2 bases, in that order; junction bases with no gene match: 10. Germline CDR1 reads DFQATT; CDR2 reads SNEGSKA (reference sequence). DNA of the CDR3: TGCAGTGCCCGTGCGGGCGGGGGGAACACAGATACGCAGTATTTT. Its translation is CSARAGGGNTDTQYF.

This clonotype was detected ten times or more. The rearrangement uses TRBV5-5 and TRBJ1-5; 7 bases are shared with TRBD1. J gave up 2 bases and V 2 bases, and 4 bases lay outside the gene matches. This CDR3 spans 15 amino acids. The germline CDR1 and CDR2 sequences are SGHKS and YYEKEE (reference sequence). CDR3 nucleotides: TGTGCCAGCAGCTTAACAGGGGCCCGCAATCAGCCCCAGCATTTT. Translation: CASSLTGARNQPQHF.

This clonotype was found many times. The V call is TRBV24-1, the J call TRBJ2-1; a possible D gene is TRBD2 (7 bases). Deletions cut 4 bases from V and 5 bases from J, with 20 bases between. Germline CDR1 is KGHDR and CDR2 is SFDVKD. The CDR3 extends over 17 amino acids. The CDR3 nucleotides read TGTGCCACCAGTGAGGGGGGGGGCGGGGCCCGGGACAATGAGCAGTTCTTC. Translating it yields CATSEGGGGARDNEQFF.

This clonotype was counted a single time. J is TRBJ2-2 and V is TRBV12-3 or TRBV12-4, with a possible D match to TRBD1 (5 bases). The ends were cut back, 6 bases at V and 3 bases at J, with 8 bases in the middle. This CDR3 is built from 13 residues. CDR3 in amino acids: CASSTGYTGELFF. The CDR3 nucleotides are TGTGCCAGCAGCACAGGTTACACCGGGGAGCTGTTTTTT.

This clonotype was detected many times. The V and J genes are TRBV28 and TRBJ2-7, with 10 positions matching TRBD1. The CDR3 is 14 amino acids. CDR1 MDHEN and CDR2 SYDVKM come from the germline V gene. Trimming removed 6 bases from V and 6 bases from J; junction bases left unmatched: 8. The CDR3 sequence is CASRTPGQGREQYF. In DNA form, the CDR3 reads TGTGCCAGCAGGACCCCGGGACAGGGGCGCGAGCAGTACTTC. Based on the CDR3 plus reference TRBV28 and TRBJ2-7, the full variable domain is DVKVTQSSRYLVKRTGEKVFLECVQDMDHENMFWYRQDPGLGLRLIYFSYDVKMKEKGDIPEGYSVSREKKERFSLILESASTNQTSMYLCASRTPGQGREQYFGPGTRLTVT.

By proportion, this clonotype is medium-sized (0.01 to 0.1%). The CDR3 sequence: CSARDGWADGYTF. CDR3 coding DNA: TGCAGTGCTAGAGATGGGTGGGCAGATGGCTACACCTTC. V usage is TRBV20-1 and J usage is TRBJ1-2; D uncertain. Germline V gives CDR1 DFQATT, CDR2 SNEGSKA (reference sequence). The CDR3 is 13 amino acids. The V gene lost 0 bases and the J gene lost 6 bases, with 11 bases spanning the gap.

This clonotype has ten or more counts. This chain joins TRBV12-3 or TRBV12-4 and TRBJ2-7; a weak D match, TRBD1 (6 bases). V was cut by 5 bases and J by 3 bases, with 14 bases left in between. This CDR3 has 14 amino acids. The CDR3 region has the DNA TGTGCCAGCAGTGAACAGGGAAACGTCTACGAGCAGTACTTC. Translation: CASSEQGNVYEQYF.

This clonotype has a count of ten or more. The chain has TRBV12-3 or TRBV12-4 and TRBJ2-1; 12 bases align to TRBD2. The CDR3 consists of 14 residues. With V trimmed by 5 bases and J by 7 bases, 3 bases remained unmatched. The CDR3 region is CASSTGLAGNEQFF. The CDR3 coding sequence is TGTGCCAGCAGTACCGGACTAGCGGGAAATGAGCAGTTCTTC.

This clonotype was detected many times. The V and J genes are TRBV15 and TRBJ2-1, with D tentatively TRBD2 (6 bases). The CDR3 loop spans 18 amino acids. Trimming removed 3 bases from V and 4 bases from J, with 22 bases in between. Germline V gene data show CDR1 as LNHNV and CDR2 as YYDKDF (reference sequence). CDR3 in amino acids: CATSSPTAGYLSYNEQFF. The DNA for the CDR3 is TGTGCCACCAGCAGTCCGACCGCGGGGTACCTGTCGTACAATGAGCAGTTCTTC.

This clonotype appeared many times. The chain carries TRBV12-3 or TRBV12-4 and TRBJ2-6; D unresolved. The CDR3 contains 14 residues. V lost 10 bases to trimming and J lost 0 bases, with 10 bases between them. This CDR3 reads CATASPSGANVLTF. CDR3 nucleotides: TGTGCCACCGCCAGTCCCTCTGGGGCCAACGTCCTGACTTTC.

In this sample, this clonotype turned up many times. The genes are TRBV12-3 or TRBV12-4 and TRBJ1-5, with a weak D call TRBD1 (6 bases). Trimming took 2 bases from V and 6 from J, leaving 17 bases between them. This CDR3 spans 16 amino acids. CDR3 protein: CASSLSGGGLGQPQHF. The DNA of the CDR3 is TGTGCCAGCAGTTTAAGTGGCGGGGGCTTGGGTCAGCCCCAGCATTTT.

This clonotype appeared many times. The rearrangement links TRBV7-9 to TRBJ2-7; 7 bases line up with TRBD2. CDR1 and CDR2 (germline): SEHNR, FQNEAQ (reference sequence). This CDR3 comprises 15 residues. V was clipped by 1 base and J by 5 bases; unmatched bases: 8. As DNA, the CDR3 is TGTGCCAGCAGCTTAGGTGTCGGGAGGATCGACGAGCAGTACTTC. It specifies CASSLGVGRIDEQYF.

This clonotype showed up many times. The chain uses TRBV3-1 and TRBJ1-2; unclear D gene. V was trimmed by 1 base and J by 6 bases, leaving 15 bases between them. The CDR3 spans 15 residues. The germline V gene has CDR1 LGHDT and CDR2 YNNKEL (reference sequence). The CDR3 reads CASSQGLVRSHGYTF. CDR3 bases: TGTGCCAGCAGCCAAGGGCTCGTCCGCTCCCATGGCTACACCTTC.

This clonotype is a singleton in its sample. The genes are TRBV30 and TRBJ2-1, with TRBD1 identical over 9 bases. The CDR3 spans 14 residues. Germline V gives CDR1 GTSNPN, CDR2 SVGIG (reference sequence). The V segment lost 0 bases and the J segment 8 bases; nucleotides outside the gene matches: 5. CDR3 residues: CAWSVLQGAYEQFF. The CDR3 nucleotides read TGTGCCTGGAGTGTACTACAGGGGGCTTATGAGCAGTTCTTC.

Many counts were recorded for this clonotype. This chain links TRBV20-1 with TRBJ2-1; unclear D gene. This CDR3 region has 13 residues. Trimming left V 2 bases short and J 4 bases short, with 9 bases between. Germline CDR1 is DFQATT and CDR2 is SNEGSKA (reference sequence). This chain's CDR3 is CSARYSGYNEQFF. For the CDR3, the DNA is TGCAGTGCTAGATACTCAGGATACAATGAGCAGTTCTTC.